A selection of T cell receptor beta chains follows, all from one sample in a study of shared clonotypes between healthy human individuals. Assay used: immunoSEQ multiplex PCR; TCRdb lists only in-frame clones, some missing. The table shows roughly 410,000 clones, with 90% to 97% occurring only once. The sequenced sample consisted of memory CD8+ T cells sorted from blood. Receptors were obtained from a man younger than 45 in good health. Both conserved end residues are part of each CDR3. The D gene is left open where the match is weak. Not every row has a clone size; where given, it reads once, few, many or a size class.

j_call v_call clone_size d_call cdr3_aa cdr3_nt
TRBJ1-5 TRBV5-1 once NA CASSLGGLGQPQHF TGCGCCAGCAGCTTGGGTGGCTTGGGTCAGCCCCAGCATTTT
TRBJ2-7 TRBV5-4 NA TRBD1 CASRRDRAYEQYF TGTGCCAGCAGACGTGACAGGGCCTACGAGCAGTACTTC
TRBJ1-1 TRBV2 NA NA CASRPTWEYTEAFF TGTGCCAGCAGGCCCACCTGGGAGTACACTGAAGCTTTCTTT
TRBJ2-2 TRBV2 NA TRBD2 CASSGTTSGSYTGELFF TGTGCCAGCAGTGGGACGACTAGCGGTTCTTACACCGGGGAGCTGTTTTTT
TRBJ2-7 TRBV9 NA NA CASSPPPEGAYEQYF TGTGCCAGCAGCCCCCCCCCGGAGGGGGCCTACGAGCAGTACTTC
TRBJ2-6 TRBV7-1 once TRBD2 CASSATGLAYSGANVLTF TGTGCCAGCAGCGCAACGGGACTAGCTTACTCTGGGGCCAACGTCCTGACTTTC
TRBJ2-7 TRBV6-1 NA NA CASSDWAVGTYEQYF TGTGCCAGCAGTGATTGGGCGGTCGGGACCTACGAGCAGTACTTC
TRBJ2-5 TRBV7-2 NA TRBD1 CASSGRTGEETQYF TGTGCCAGCAGCGGACGGACAGGGGAGGAGACCCAGTACTTC
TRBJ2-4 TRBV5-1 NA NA CASSLDPGSKNIQYF TGCGCCAGCAGCTTGGACCCAGGGTCCAAAAACATTCAGTACTTC
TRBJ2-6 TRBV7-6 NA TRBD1 CASSLRTGTSGANVLTF TGTGCCAGCAGCTTAAGGACAGGGACCTCTGGGGCCAACGTCCTGACTTTC
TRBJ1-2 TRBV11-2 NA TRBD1 CASSLAQTGNYGYTF TGTGCCAGCAGCTTAGCCCAGACAGGGAACTATGGCTACACCTTC
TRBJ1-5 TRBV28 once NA CASSPVDNQPQHF TGTGCCAGCAGTCCGGTAGATAATCAGCCCCAGCATTTT
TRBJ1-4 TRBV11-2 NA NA CASSESLNSREKLFF TGTGCCAGCAGCGAATCCCTCAATAGTCGAGAAAAACTGTTTTTT
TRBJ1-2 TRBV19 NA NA CASSKTANYGYTF TGTGCCAGTAGTAAGACAGCTAACTATGGCTACACCTTC
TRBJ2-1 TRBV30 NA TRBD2 CAWSPTLREALYNEQFF TGTGCCTGGAGTCCAACACTCCGGGAGGCCCTATACAATGAGCAGTTCTTC
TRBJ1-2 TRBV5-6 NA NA CASSLKGPYNYGYTF TGTGCCAGCAGCTTGAAAGGGCCCTATAACTATGGCTACACCTTC
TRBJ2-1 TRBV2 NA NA CASRPMSSYNEQFF TGTGCCAGCAGACCTATGAGCTCCTACAATGAGCAGTTCTTC
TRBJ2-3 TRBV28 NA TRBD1 CASSLNAGGLAGGTQYF TGTGCCAGCAGTTTAAATGCGGGCGGACTTGCAGGGGGTACGCAGTATTTT
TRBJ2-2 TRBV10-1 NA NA CASSDRPGELFF TGCGCCAGCAGTGACAGACCCGGGGAGCTGTTTTTT
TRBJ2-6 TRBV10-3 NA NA CAIGRVQGGTGASVLTF TGTGCCATCGGTAGGGTACAGGGAGGAACTGGGGCCAGCGTCCTGACTTTC